This T cell receptor (beta chain) was identified during a study of T cell responses to AZD1222 COVID-19 vaccine. Between the trimmed V and J ends, which lost 4 bases and 0 bases, there was a span of 18 bases. CDR1 and CDR2 from the germline V gene are LGHDT and YNNKEL (reference sequence). CDR3 length equals 17 residues. The protocol was immunoSEQ multiplex PCR, while the TCRdb copy is restricted to in-frame clones and leaves out a portion. The table lists 100,000 to 150,000 clones, under 90% of them singletons. Points from the study as a whole: Vaccine-associated CD4 TCRs spanned spike, dominant at 160-218 and 743-854. In a largely white British group with more females than males, clonal diversity was possibly underestimated. As reported, nearly half of all spike-specific TCRs target variant regions that are unmutated.

This clone was observed once. Its specificity is unknown. The clonotype originates from an adult in good health. Sequenced material: peripheral blood, taken on day 0 of AZD1222 vaccination. V is TRBV3-1 (or the pseudogene TRBV3-2) and J is TRBJ1-1, with D tentatively TRBD1 (5 bases). The DNA of the CDR3 is TGTGCCAGCAGCCCCTCCCCACTCCAGGGCCTGAACACTGAAGCTTTCTTT. Translation: CASSPSPLQGLNTEAFF.